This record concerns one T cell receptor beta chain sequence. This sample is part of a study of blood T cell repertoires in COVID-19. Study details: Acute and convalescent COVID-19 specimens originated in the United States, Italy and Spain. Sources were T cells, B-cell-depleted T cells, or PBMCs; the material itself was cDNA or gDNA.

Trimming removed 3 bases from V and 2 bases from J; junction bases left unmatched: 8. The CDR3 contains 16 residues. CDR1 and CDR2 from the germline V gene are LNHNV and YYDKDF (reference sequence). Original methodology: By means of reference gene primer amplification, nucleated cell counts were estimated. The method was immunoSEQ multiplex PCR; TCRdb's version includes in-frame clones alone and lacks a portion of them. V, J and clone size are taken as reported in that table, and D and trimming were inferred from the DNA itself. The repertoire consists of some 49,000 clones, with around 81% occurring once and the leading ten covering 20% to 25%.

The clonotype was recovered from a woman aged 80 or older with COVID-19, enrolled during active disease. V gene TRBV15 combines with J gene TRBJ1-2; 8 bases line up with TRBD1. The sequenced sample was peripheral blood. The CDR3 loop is CATSSQGAGNNYGYTF. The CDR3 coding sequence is TGTGCCACCAGCAGTCAGGGGGCAGGGAACAACTATGGCTACACCTTC.